This T cell receptor beta chain was sequenced during a study of blood T cell repertoires in COVID-19. Germline values: CDR1 MNHEY, CDR2 SVGAGI. CDR3 length: 14 residues. V was pared by 9 bases and J by 0 bases, with 2 bases of the junction left unmatched. Assay: immunoSEQ multiplex PCR; the TCRdb copy retains only in-frame clones and omits some. The data show 450,000 to 500,000 clones, with over 75% seen just once and approximately 3.4% held by the top ten. This receptor was taken from a human donor in a cohort sampled during active COVID-19. The V and J genes are TRBV6-5 and TRBJ2-7; 13 nucleotides align to TRBD2. Input material: peripheral blood. The CDR3 loop is CASRTSGSSYEQYF. CDR3 coding DNA: TGTGCCAGTAGGACTAGCGGGAGCTCCTACGAGCAGTACTTC.